Described below is a single TCR beta chain sequence and its context. Per the original methods: For nucleated cells, counts were estimated from reference gene primer amplification. Profiled with immunoSEQ multiplex PCR; TCRdb holds only in-frame clones, not every one. D and trimming come from the DNA, and the V and J calls and clone size come from that table. In the table there are around 160,000 clones, about 81% of which are singletons. The data were taken from a study of blood T cell repertoires in COVID-19. About the research overall: Samples of COVID-19 (acute and convalescent) were obtained from the United States, Italy and Spain. From T cells, B-cell-depleted T cells, or PBMCs came the material, which was cDNA or gDNA.

Per germline, CDR1 SEHNR and CDR2 FQNEAQ (reference sequence). There are 11 residues in the CDR3. The V end lost 2 bases, the J end lost 4 bases, and 3 bases lay between the germline ends. Sequenced sample: peripheral blood. The chain recombines TRBV7-9 with TRBJ2-7; D is unresolved. The source is a human donor in a cohort sampled during active COVID-19. The CDR3 DNA sequence: TGTGCCAGCAGCTTAACTTACGAGCAGTACTTC. Translation gives CASSLTYEQYF.